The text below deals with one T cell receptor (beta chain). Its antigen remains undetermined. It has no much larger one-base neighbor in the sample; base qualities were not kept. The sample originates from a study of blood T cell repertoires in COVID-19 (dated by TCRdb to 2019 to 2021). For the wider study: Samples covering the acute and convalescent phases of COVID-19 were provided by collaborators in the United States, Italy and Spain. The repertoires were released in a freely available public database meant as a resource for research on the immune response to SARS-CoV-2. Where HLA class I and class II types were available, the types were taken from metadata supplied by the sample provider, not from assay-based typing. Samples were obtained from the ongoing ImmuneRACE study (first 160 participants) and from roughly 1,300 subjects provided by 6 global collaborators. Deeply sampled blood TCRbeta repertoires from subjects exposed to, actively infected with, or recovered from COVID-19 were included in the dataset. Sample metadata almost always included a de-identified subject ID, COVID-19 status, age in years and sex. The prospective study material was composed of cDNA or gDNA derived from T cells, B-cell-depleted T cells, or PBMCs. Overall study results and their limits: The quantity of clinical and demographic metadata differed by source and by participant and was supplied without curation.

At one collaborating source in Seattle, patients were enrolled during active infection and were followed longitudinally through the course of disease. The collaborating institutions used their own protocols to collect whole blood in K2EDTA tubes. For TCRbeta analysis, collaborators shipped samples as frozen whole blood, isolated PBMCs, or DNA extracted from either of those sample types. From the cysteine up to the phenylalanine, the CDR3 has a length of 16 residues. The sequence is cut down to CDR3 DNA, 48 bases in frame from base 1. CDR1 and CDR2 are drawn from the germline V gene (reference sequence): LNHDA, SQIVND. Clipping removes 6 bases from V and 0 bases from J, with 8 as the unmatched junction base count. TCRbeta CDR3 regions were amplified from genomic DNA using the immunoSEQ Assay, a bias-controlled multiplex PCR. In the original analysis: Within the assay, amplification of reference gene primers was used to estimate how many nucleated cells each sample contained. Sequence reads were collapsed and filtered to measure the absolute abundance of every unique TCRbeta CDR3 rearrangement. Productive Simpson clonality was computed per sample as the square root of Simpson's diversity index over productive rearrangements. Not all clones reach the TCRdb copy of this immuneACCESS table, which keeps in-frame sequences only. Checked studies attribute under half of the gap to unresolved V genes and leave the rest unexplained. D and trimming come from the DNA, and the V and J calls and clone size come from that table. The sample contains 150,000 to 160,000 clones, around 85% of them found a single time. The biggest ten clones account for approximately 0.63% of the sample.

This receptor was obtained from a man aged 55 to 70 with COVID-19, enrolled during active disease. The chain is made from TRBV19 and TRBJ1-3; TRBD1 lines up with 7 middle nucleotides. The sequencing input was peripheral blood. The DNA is TGTGCCAGTAGGCCTCTGGGACAGCTCTCTGGAAACACCATATATTTT. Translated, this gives CASRPLGQLSGNTIYF.